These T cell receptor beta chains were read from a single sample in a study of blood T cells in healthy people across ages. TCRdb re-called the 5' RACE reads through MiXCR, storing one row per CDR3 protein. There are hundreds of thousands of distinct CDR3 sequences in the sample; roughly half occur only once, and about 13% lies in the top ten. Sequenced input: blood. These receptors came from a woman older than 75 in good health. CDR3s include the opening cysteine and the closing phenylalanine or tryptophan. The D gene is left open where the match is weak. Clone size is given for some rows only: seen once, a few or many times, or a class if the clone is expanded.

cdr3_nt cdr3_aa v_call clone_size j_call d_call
TGCGCCAGCAGCCGATCGGGACAGTCGAATTCACCCCTCCACTTT CASSRSGQSNSPLHF TRBV5-1 NA TRBJ1-6 TRBD1
TGTGCCAGCAGTTACTCGAGCAAGCGGGGGATCTACGAGCAGTACTTC CASSYSSKRGIYEQYF TRBV6-2/TRBV6-3 once TRBJ2-7 TRBD2
TGTGCCACCTCTGTGGGACCTAACACAGATACGCAGTATTTT CATSVGPNTDTQYF TRBV3-1 few TRBJ2-3 NA
TGCAGTGCTTCAGGAAGAACCTCCTACGAGCAGTACTTC CSASGRTSYEQYF TRBV20-1 many TRBJ2-7 NA
TGTGCCAGCAGCCAAGGCGGCGAAAAACTGTTTTTT CASSQGGEKLFF TRBV7-9 NA TRBJ1-4 NA
TGTGCCAGCAGCTTAGCCCCGACGGCCGGGGGCACTGAAGCTTTCTTT CASSLAPTAGGTEAFF TRBV7-2 NA TRBJ1-1 NA
TGCAGTGCAAGGGCTAGCGGGGGTTCCACAGATACGCAGTATTTT CSARASGGSTDTQYF TRBV20-1 NA TRBJ2-3 TRBD2
TGCAGCGTTGCAGAGGGGGAATCCTACGAGCAGTACTTC CSVAEGESYEQYF TRBV29-1 NA TRBJ2-7 NA
TGTGCCAGTAGTAGGACCGACTACAATGAGCAGTTCTTC CASSRTDYNEQFF TRBV19 many TRBJ2-1 NA
TGTGCCAGCAGCTTGGAACAGGGGAGAGAGACCCAGTACTTC CASSLEQGRETQYF TRBV5-6 NA TRBJ2-5 TRBD1
TGTGCCAGCAGCTTAGGTTGGGGTTCGAACACCGGGGAGCTGTTTTTT CASSLGWGSNTGELFF TRBV7-2 few TRBJ2-2 NA
TGCAGTGCTAGAGACGACAGGGTCGGACTCTATGGCTACACCTTC CSARDDRVGLYGYTF TRBV20-1 few TRBJ1-2 TRBD1
TGTGCCAGCAGCCCATCTAGCGGGATCAACATTCAGTACTTC CASSPSSGINIQYF TRBV28 NA TRBJ2-4 TRBD2
TGCGCCAGCACCTCCTGGGACACAGGGGGCACAGATACGCAGTATTTT CASTSWDTGGTDTQYF TRBV10-2 NA TRBJ2-3 TRBD1
TGTGCCAGCAGGCTGACAGGGGCGCGTGAAAAACTGTTTTTT CASRLTGAREKLFF TRBV6-5 few TRBJ1-4 TRBD1
TGTGCCAGCAGTTCGCGGTCGGCATCTTACGAGCAGTACTTC CASSSRSASYEQYF TRBV27 many TRBJ2-7 NA
TGCGCCAGCAGCCAAGAAAGGGCCTACACAGATACGCAGTATTTT CASSQERAYTDTQYF TRBV4-1 NA TRBJ2-3 NA
TGTGCCAGCAAAGGGTCAGGGGCGGACACTGAAGCTTTCTTT CASKGSGADTEAFF TRBV25-1 NA TRBJ1-1 NA
TGTGCCAGCAGACTCGCGACAGGGGTCGTATATAATTCACCCCTCCACTTT CASRLATGVVYNSPLHF TRBV6-5 NA TRBJ1-6 TRBD1
TGCGCCAGCAGCCTCGGGACAGAGCATTCACCCCTCCACTTT CASSLGTEHSPLHF TRBV4-1 NA TRBJ1-6 TRBD1
TGCAGCGTTCGGGGGGCGTTATTTACAGATACGCAGTATTTT CSVRGALFTDTQYF TRBV29-1 many TRBJ2-3 NA